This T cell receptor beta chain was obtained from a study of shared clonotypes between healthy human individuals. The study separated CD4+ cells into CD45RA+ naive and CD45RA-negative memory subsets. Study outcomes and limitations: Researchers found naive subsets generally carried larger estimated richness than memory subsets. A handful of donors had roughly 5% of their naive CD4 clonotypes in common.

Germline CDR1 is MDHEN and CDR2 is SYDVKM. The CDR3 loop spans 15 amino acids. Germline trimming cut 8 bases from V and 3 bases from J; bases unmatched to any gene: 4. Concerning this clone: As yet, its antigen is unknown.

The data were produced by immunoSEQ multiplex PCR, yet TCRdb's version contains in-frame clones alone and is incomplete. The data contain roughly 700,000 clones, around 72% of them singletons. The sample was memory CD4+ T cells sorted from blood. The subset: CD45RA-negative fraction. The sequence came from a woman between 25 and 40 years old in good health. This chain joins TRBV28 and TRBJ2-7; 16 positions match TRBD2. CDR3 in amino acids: CASGTSGRASYEQYF. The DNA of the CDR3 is TGTGCCAGCGGGACTAGCGGGAGGGCCAGCTACGAGCAGTACTTC.